One sample yielded the 12 T cell receptor beta chains listed below, sequenced in a study of blood T cell repertoires in COVID-19. This table comes from immunoSEQ multiplex PCR, and its TCRdb copy is limited to in-frame clones, with some not included. Of hundreds of thousands of clones listed, 89% were seen once; the top ten hold approximately 4.7%. The sequenced sample was PBMCs or T cells enriched from blood (not recorded which). Source of these receptors: a man aged 55 to 70 who had recovered from COVID-19.

V gene TRBV5-1 combines with J gene TRBJ2-7; 8 positions match TRBD2. The ends lost 0 bases at V and 2 bases at J; junction bases unmatched: 4. This CDR3 contains 15 residues. Germline V gene data show CDR1 as SGHRS and CDR2 as YFSETQ. The DNA of the CDR3 is TGCGCCAGCAGCTTGGGACTAGCGATAACCTACGAGCAGTACTTC. It codes for CASSLGLAITYEQYF.

The chain links TRBV5-8 to TRBJ2-5; 10 nucleotides match TRBD2. After removal of 0 bases from V and 5 bases from J, the junction contained 4 bases not matched to a gene. Looked up from germline, CDR1 is SGHTS and CDR2 is YDEGEE. This CDR3 has 15 amino acids. The CDR3 DNA is TGTGCCAGCAGCTTGGGTCTAGCGGGAGTCGAGACCCAGTACTTC. Residues: CASSLGLAGVETQYF.

V and J are TRBV5-4 and TRBJ1-2; D is unresolved. The germline V gene has CDR1 SGHNT and CDR2 YYREEE (reference sequence). The CDR3 runs to 15 residues. With 0 bases removed from V and 8 bases from J, the gap between germline ends came to 17 bases. The CDR3, as DNA: TGTGCCAGCAGCTTGGCAGCCCGGACTGGACCGGGCTACACCTTC. Protein product: CASSLAARTGPGYTF. The full variable domain, in which reference TRBV5-4 and TRBJ1-2 provide the parts outside the CDR3, is ETGVTQSPTHLIKTRGQQVTLRCSSQSGHNTVSWYQQALGQGPQFIFQYYREEENGRGNFPPRFSGLQFPNYSSELNVNALELDDSALYLCASSLAARTGPGYTFGSGTRLTVV.

This clone was counted once. The chain recombines TRBV4-1 with TRBJ2-3; TRBD2 matches 8 bases. Germline V gene lookup returns CDR1 MGHRA and CDR2 YSYEKL. The CDR3 contains 17 residues. The ends lost 0 bases at V and 6 bases at J; junction bases unmatched: 11. The CDR3 DNA reads TGCGCCAGCAGCCAAGAGTTTGCGGGAGGTGGATGGGATACGCAGTATTTT. Translated: CASSQEFAGGGWDTQYF.

This chain joins TRBV27 and TRBJ2-7; TRBD1 matches at 7 bases. Germline loops: CDR1 MNHEY, CDR2 SMNVEV (reference sequence). V was pared by 7 bases and J by 5 bases, with 8 bases of the junction left unmatched. The CDR3 is 13 residues long. CDR3 region: CASTAHTGDEQYF. The CDR3 DNA follows: TGTGCCAGCACCGCACATACAGGGGACGAGCAGTACTTC.

The V gene is TRBV11-2, the J gene TRBJ1-2; TRBD1 agrees at 7 bases. The length of the CDR3 is 13 residues. Trimming took 2 bases from V and 8 from J; bases not matched to a gene: 5. Germline V gene sequence: CDR1 SGHAT, CDR2 FQNNGV. CDR3 DNA: TGTGCCAGCAGCTTAAGGCAGGGGGTCGGCTACACCTTC. It yields the protein CASSLRQGVGYTF.

The chain carries TRBV7-9 and TRBJ2-5; 10 nucleotides match TRBD1. V shed 1 base and J 4 bases; nucleotides not matched to a gene: 9. The CDR3 runs 17 residues. Germline lookup yields CDR1 SEHNR and CDR2 FQNEAQ (reference sequence). CDR3 residues: CASSLGRTGGLLETQYF. The CDR3 region has the DNA TGTGCCAGCAGCTTAGGAAGGACAGGGGGGCTATTAGAGACCCAGTACTTC.

The rearrangement uses TRBV7-2 and TRBJ2-3; TRBD1 matches 10 bases. The CDR3 length is 18 residues. Germline values: CDR1 SGHTA, CDR2 FQGNSA. V was clipped by 4 bases and J by 0 bases; unmatched bases: 10. The CDR3 bases are TGTGCCAGCAGCTCCCCCTCCGGACAGGGGGGTAGCACAGATACGCAGTATTTT. It encodes CASSSPSGQGGSTDTQYF.

This chain joins TRBV28 and TRBJ2-7, with D possibly matching TRBD1 (8 bases). Germline V gives CDR1 MDHEN, CDR2 SYDVKM. V was cut by 6 bases and J by 2 bases, with 14 bases left in between. The CDR3 runs to 14 residues. The DNA of the CDR3 is TGTGCCAGCAGGCCACAGGGGGGGCCCTACGAGCAGTACTTC. It specifies CASRPQGGPYEQYF.

CDR3 residues: CASSPPRGGSSTEAFF. For the CDR3, the DNA is TGTGCCAGCAGTCCCCCTCGTGGAGGCTCAAGCACTGAAGCTTTCTTT. The chain uses TRBV6-2 or TRBV6-3 and TRBJ1-1; D ambiguous. CDR1 and CDR2 (germline): MNHEY, SVGEGT. This CDR3 has 16 amino acids. V lost 5 bases, J lost 4 bases, and 20 bases lay in between.

The table lists this clone with a few counts. This sequence joins TRBV20-1 and TRBJ1-3, with no clear D. Germline CDR1 DFQATT, CDR2 SNEGSKA (reference sequence). This CDR3 has 14 residues. V lost 5 bases to trimming and J lost 4 bases, with 15 bases between them. The DNA for the CDR3 is TGCAGTGCTCGTGAACAGCTGCTCGGAAACACCATATATTTT. Encoded protein: CSAREQLLGNTIYF.

The V and J genes are TRBV28 and TRBJ1-1; D unclear. V lost 2 bases and J 7 bases, leaving 8 bases between the germline ends. This CDR3 region has 12 residues. Germline CDR1 and CDR2: MDHEN and SYDVKM. CDR3 bases: TGTGCCAGCAGTTTACAGGCTGATGAAGCTTTCTTT. Its protein is CASSLQADEAFF.